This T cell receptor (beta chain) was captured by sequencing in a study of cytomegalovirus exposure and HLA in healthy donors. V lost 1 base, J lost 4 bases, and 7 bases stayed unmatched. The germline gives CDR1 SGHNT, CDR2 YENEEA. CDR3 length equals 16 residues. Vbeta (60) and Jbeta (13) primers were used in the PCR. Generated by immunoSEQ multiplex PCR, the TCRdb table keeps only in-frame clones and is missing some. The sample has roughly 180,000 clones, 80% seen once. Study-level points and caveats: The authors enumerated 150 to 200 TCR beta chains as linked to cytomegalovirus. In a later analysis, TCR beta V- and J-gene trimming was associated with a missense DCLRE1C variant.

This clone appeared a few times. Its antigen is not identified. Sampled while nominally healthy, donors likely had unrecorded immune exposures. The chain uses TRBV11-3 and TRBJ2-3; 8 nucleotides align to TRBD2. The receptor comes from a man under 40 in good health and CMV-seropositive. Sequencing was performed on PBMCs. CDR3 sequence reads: CASSLGGRGGPDTQYF. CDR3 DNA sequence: TGTGCCAGCAGCTTAGGAGGACGGGGGGGCCCAGATACGCAGTATTTT. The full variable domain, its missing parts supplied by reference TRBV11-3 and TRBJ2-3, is EAGVVQSPRYKIIEKKQPVAFWCNPISGHNTLYWYLQNLGQGPELLIRYENEEAVDDSQLPKDRFSAERLKGVDSTLKIQPAELGDSAVYLCASSLGGRGGPDTQYFGPGTRLTVL.